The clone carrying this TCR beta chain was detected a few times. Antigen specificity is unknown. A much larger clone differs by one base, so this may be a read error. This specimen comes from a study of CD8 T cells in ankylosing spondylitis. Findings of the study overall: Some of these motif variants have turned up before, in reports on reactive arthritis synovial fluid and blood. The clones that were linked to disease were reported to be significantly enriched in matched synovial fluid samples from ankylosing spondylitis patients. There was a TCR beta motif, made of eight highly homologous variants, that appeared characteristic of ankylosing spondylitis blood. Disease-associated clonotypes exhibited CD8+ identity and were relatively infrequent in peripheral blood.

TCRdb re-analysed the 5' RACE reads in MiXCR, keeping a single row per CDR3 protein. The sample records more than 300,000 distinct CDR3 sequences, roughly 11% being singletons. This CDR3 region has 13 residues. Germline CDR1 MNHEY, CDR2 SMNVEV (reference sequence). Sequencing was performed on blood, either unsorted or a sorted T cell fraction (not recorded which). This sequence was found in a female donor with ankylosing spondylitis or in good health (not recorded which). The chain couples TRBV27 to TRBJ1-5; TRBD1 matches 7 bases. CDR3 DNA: TGTGCCAGCAGTAACAGGGGCAATCAGCCCCAGCTTTTT. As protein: CASSNRGNQPQLF.